This is a list of T cell receptor beta chains from one sample in a study of beta chain features in type 1 diabetes. Profiled with immunoSEQ multiplex PCR; TCRdb holds only in-frame clones, not every one. The sample consists of 400,000 to 600,000 clones, roughly 31% of them appearing once. The specimen was naive CD4+ T cells from blood. These receptors were collected from a man in his late teens or twenties in good health. Both conserved end residues are part of each CDR3. A D gene is named only where the DNA matches it firmly. Clone size appears in some rows only: once, few, many, or a class for an expanded clone.

TRBJ2-4 | TRBD2 | TRBV7-2 | few | TGTGCCAGCAGCTTAGGGGGACTAGTTCCCCAGTACTTC | CASSLGGLVPQYF
TRBJ2-6 | . | TRBV5-6 | . | TGTGCCAGCAGCTTGGTGATCACCTCTGGGGCCAACGTCCTGACTTTC | CASSLVITSGANVLTF
TRBJ1-1 | TRBD1 | TRBV30 | few | TGTGCCTGGGACAGGGGGCGGATCACTGAAGCTTTCTTT | CAWDRGRITEAFF
TRBJ2-1 | . | TRBV6-5 | . | TGTGCCAGCAGCTCGAGGTATCAGGGTCGCGATGAGCAGTTCTTC | CASSSRYQGRDEQFF
TRBJ1-1 | TRBD1 | TRBV7-9 | . | TGTGCCAGCGGACAGGGGACCACTGAAGCTTTCTTT | CASGQGTTEAFF
TRBJ1-5 | . | TRBV30 | . | TGTGCCTGGAGTGTACCGGTGGCACCATATAGCAATCAGCCCCAGCATTTT | CAWSVPVAPYSNQPQHF
TRBJ2-7 | TRBD2 | TRBV30 | . | TGTGCCTGGAGTGTACGGCTAGCGGGCCACGAGCAGTACTTC | CAWSVRLAGHEQYF
TRBJ2-2 | TRBD1 | TRBV12-5 | few | TGTGCTAGTGGTACCCGGGACAGGGATACCGGGGAGCTGTTTTTT | CASGTRDRDTGELFF
TRBJ2-3 | . | TRBV7-2 | . | TGTGCCAGCAGCTTAGCAGCGGCCACGCAGTATTTT | CASSLAAATQYF
TRBJ2-1 | TRBD2 | TRBV10-3 | few | TGTGCCATCAGTGACCTAGCGGGAGACTCTGAGCAGTTCTTC | CAISDLAGDSEQFF
TRBJ2-3 | TRBD2 | TRBV29-1 | . | TGCAGCGTTGACCCTGTGGCGGGAGGGTATGCGGATACGCAGTATTTT | CSVDPVAGGYADTQYF
TRBJ2-2 | . | TRBV5-1 | . | TGCGCCAGCAGCCTGCAGCGGCTAGGACGAGACACCGGGGAGCTGTTTTTT | CASSLQRLGRDTGELFF
TRBJ2-1 | TRBD2 | TRBV9 | few | TGTGCCAGCAGCGTTAGCGGGACGTCCTACAATGAGCAGTTCTTC | CASSVSGTSYNEQFF
TRBJ2-1 | TRBD1 | TRBV11-1 | few | TGTGCCAGCAGCCCTGACAGGGGTGAGCAGTTCTTC | CASSPDRGEQFF
TRBJ2-5 | . | TRBV29-1 | . | TGCAGCGTTGAAGATCTGGTGTGGGCGGCCCAGTACTTC | CSVEDLVWAAQYF
TRBJ2-5 | . | TRBV25-1 | few | TGTGCCAGCAGTGAATGGGCCCAAGAGACCCAGTACTTC | CASSEWAQETQYF
TRBJ2-1 | TRBD1 | TRBV28 | few | TGTGCCAGCAGTTTGACGGACAGGGGGAACTACAATGAGCAGTTCTTC | CASSLTDRGNYNEQFF
TRBJ2-2 | TRBD2 | TRBV5-1 | . | TGCGCCAGCAGCTTACTAGCGGGTAACACCGGGGAGCTGTTTTTT | CASSLLAGNTGELFF
TRBJ2-1 | TRBD2 | TRBV18 | few | TGTGCCAGCTCACTCGGGACTAGCGGGATGGGTGAGCAGTTCTTC | CASSLGTSGMGEQFF
TRBJ2-7 | TRBD2 | TRBV29-1 | . | TGCAGCGTTGAAGAAGTAGGGCGCGGGAGGGCCTACGAGCAGTACTTC | CSVEEVGRGRAYEQYF
TRBJ2-7 | . | TRBV7-9 | few | TGTGCCAGCAGCTCGGCCGTCGGCAGGACCCACGAGCAGTACTTC | CASSSAVGRTHEQYF
TRBJ2-1 | . | TRBV29-1 | few | TGCGGAAGCACGGGCTCCTACAATGAGCAGTTCTTC | CGSTGSYNEQFF
TRBJ1-4 | TRBD1 | TRBV4-3 | few | TGCGCCAGCAGCCAAGAGAGGGGGCAGTTAGAAAAACTGTTTTTT | CASSQERGQLEKLFF
TRBJ2-1 | . | TRBV7-3 | . | TGTGCCAGCAGCTTAAATCAGAATGAGCAGTTCTTC | CASSLNQNEQFF
TRBJ2-3 | TRBD1 | TRBV18 | few | TGTGCCAGCCAAGGGGGCTCAGATACGCAGTATTTT | CASQGGSDTQYF
TRBJ2-1 | . | TRBV5-1 | . | TGCGCCAGCAGCTGGGAGGTTGGGTCCTACAATGAGCAGTTCTTC | CASSWEVGSYNEQFF
TRBJ2-1 | . | TRBV5-4 | few | TGTGCCAGCAGCTTGGGTGGCTACAATGAGCAGTTCTTC | CASSLGGYNEQFF
TRBJ2-7 | . | TRBV20-1 | . | TGCAGTGCCAGCAGAGGTTACGAGCAGTACTTC | CSASRGYEQYF
TRBJ2-1 | . | TRBV7-2 | few | TGTGCCAGCAGCCCGATTCGCGCGGACAGCTACAATGAGCAGTTCTTC | CASSPIRADSYNEQFF
TRBJ2-4 | TRBD2 | TRBV30 | . | TGTGCCTGGAGTGCGGGGACTAGCGGGATAGCCAAAAACATTCAGTACTTC | CAWSAGTSGIAKNIQYF
TRBJ2-1 | . | TRBV29-1 | . | TGCAGCGTCTCTCTCGGGCTGAGCTCCTACAATGAGCAGTTCTTC | CSVSLGLSSYNEQFF
TRBJ2-7 | TRBD1 | TRBV9 | once | TGTGCCAGCAGCGTAGGGACAGGAAGCCACGAGCAGTACTTC | CASSVGTGSHEQYF
TRBJ2-2 | . | TRBV21-1 | . | TGTGCCAGCAGCAAAGCTGGACAGCGAGTCCCGAACACCGGGGAGCTGTTTTTT | CASSKAGQRVPNTGELFF
TRBJ1-2 | . | TRBV30 | . | TGTGCCTGGAGTGTAGGGATTAACTATGGCTACACCTTC | CAWSVGINYGYTF
TRBJ2-2 | . | TRBV29-1 | few | TGCAGCGTTGTAAGGGACACCGGGGAGCTGTTTTTT | CSVVRDTGELFF
TRBJ1-1 | . | TRBV25-1 | . | TGTGCCAGCAGTGAATACAGCACTGAAGCTTTCTTT | CASSEYSTEAFF
TRBJ2-1 | . | TRBV5-1 | . | TGCGCCAGCAGCCCGGAACTGGGGGAAGATGAGCAGTTCTTC | CASSPELGEDEQFF
TRBJ2-1 | TRBD2 | TRBV4-3 | once | TGCGCCAGCAGCCATGAGGGTCCGACTAGCGGGATTAGAAATGAGCAGTTCTTC | CASSHEGPTSGIRNEQFF
TRBJ2-2 | TRBD1 | TRBV7-9 | . | TGTGCCACCCTGGGGGACAGGGACACCGGGGAGCTGTTTTTT | CATLGDRDTGELFF
TRBJ1-1 | . | TRBV30 | . | TGTGCCTGGAGGCGACAGATGAACACTGAAGCTTTCTTT | CAWRRQMNTEAFF
TRBJ2-3 | . | TRBV6-6 | . | TGTGCCAGCAAGACTCCGGGCGCAGATACGCAGTATTTT | CASKTPGADTQYF
TRBJ2-7 | TRBD2 | TRBV29-1 | few | TGCAGCGTTGTTTCTCCTAGCGGGTACTACGAGCAGTACTTC | CSVVSPSGYYEQYF
TRBJ1-4 | . | TRBV10-3 | . | TGTGCCATCAGCGCCCGAGGAGCGGCTAATGAAAAACTGTTTTTT | CAISARGAANEKLFF
TRBJ2-2 | . | TRBV30 | . | TGTGCCTGGAGTCGCTCAGGGAACACCGGGGAGCTGTTTTTT | CAWSRSGNTGELFF
TRBJ2-7 | TRBD2 | TRBV29-1 | few | TGCAGCGTTACCGGACTAGCGCCAACGGTAGGGCAGTACTTC | CSVTGLAPTVGQYF
TRBJ2-1 | TRBD2 | TRBV27 | . | TGTGCCAGCGGGCCCACCTCAGGGACTAGATCCTACAATGAGCAGTTCTTC | CASGPTSGTRSYNEQFF
TRBJ1-2 | TRBD1 | TRBV23-1 | . | TGCGCCAGCAGCCAAACCCCGGGAGGACAGGGGGCGGGTTATGGCTACACCTTC | CASSQTPGGQGAGYGYTF
TRBJ2-1 | . | TRBV28 | . | TGTGCCAGCAGTTTCTCTACAGGGAATGAGCAGTTCTTC | CASSFSTGNEQFF
TRBJ2-1 | TRBD2 | TRBV27 | few | TGTGCCAGCAGCCCCATAGCGGGAGGACGCAATGAGCAGTTCTTC | CASSPIAGGRNEQFF
TRBJ2-6 | . | TRBV5-6 | few | TGTGCCAGCAGCTTTGTTACTGGGGCCAACGTCCTGACTTTC | CASSFVTGANVLTF
TRBJ2-6 | . | TRBV7-9 | few | TGTGCCAGCAGCTTACTATCGGGCGGGGCCAACGTCCTGACTTTC | CASSLLSGGANVLTF
TRBJ2-3 | . | TRBV29-1 | few | TGCAGCGTTGGGGTGGTCCTCGCAGATACGCAGTATTTT | CSVGVVLADTQYF
TRBJ2-1 | . | TRBV9 | once | TGTGCCAGCAGCGTTTCGGGCGGCTCCTACAATGAGCAGTTCTTC | CASSVSGGSYNEQFF
TRBJ2-2 | . | TRBV9 | few | TGTGCCAGCAGCGTCGCTCCGGGAGCGAGCGCCGGGGAGCTGTTTTTT | CASSVAPGASAGELFF
TRBJ1-1 | . | TRBV18 | . | TGTGCCAGCTCACTTGAGGGCCCAACTGAAGCTTTCTTT | CASSLEGPTEAFF
TRBJ1-5 | TRBD1 | TRBV30 | . | TGTGCCTGGAGTCTACAGGGGACTCAGCCCCAGCATTTT | CAWSLQGTQPQHF
TRBJ1-2 | . | TRBV20-1 | . | TGCAGTGCTCTTCGGAACTATGGCTACACCTTC | CSALRNYGYTF
TRBJ2-7 | . | TRBV7-9 | few | TGTGCCAGCAGCTTAATGGCGGCCTCCTACGAGCAGTACTTC | CASSLMAASYEQYF
TRBJ1-1 | . | TRBV5-4 | few | TGTGCCAGCAGTCAGGACAGGAACACTGAAGCTTTCTTT | CASSQDRNTEAFF